This paragraph covers one TCR beta chain sequence. The V and J ends lost 6 bases and 6 bases, in that order; junction bases with no gene match: 9. Germline-derived CDR1 and CDR2 are KGHSH and LQKENI. The CDR3 covers 14 residues. In the source study's methods: Reference gene primer amplification in the assay estimated nucleated cell counts. TCRdb's table, derived via immunoSEQ multiplex PCR, lists solely in-frame clones and lacks some. V and J calls and clone size are given by that table; D and trimming were obtained from the DNA. Among about 120,000 clones, 80% to 90% were seen once, and the ten largest hold about 2%. The data are from a study of blood T cell repertoires in COVID-19. The wider study: The United States, Italy and Spain supplied acute and convalescent COVID-19 samples. Sources were T cells, B-cell-depleted T cells, or PBMCs; the material itself was cDNA or gDNA.

The chain joins TRBV18 to TRBJ1-2; 8 bases line up with TRBD1. This clonotype originated in a woman between 45 and 65 years old with acute or convalescent COVID-19. Sequenced input: peripheral blood. The CDR3 sequence: CASSPGQAVDGYTF. Written as DNA, the CDR3 is TGTGCCAGCTCGCCGGGACAGGCCGTGGATGGCTACACCTTC.